This T cell receptor beta chain was obtained from a study of cytomegalovirus exposure and HLA in healthy donors. Study-level points and caveats: Reports credit the classifier with highly specific, highly sensitive diagnosis of cytomegalovirus status. While the bulk of TCR sequences proved rare, some public TCRs turned up in many donors. In the 120 validation repertoires, approximately 94% of cluster scores exceeded 0, per a later analysis.

Germline values: CDR1 SGHRS, CDR2 YFSETQ. The CDR3 length is 17 residues. J gave up 0 bases and V 3 bases, and 9 bases lay outside the gene matches. The assay was immunoSEQ multiplex PCR, and TCRdb's table has in-frame clones only and misses some. Of roughly 150,000 clones listed, about 88% are singletons. As concerns this clone: Its cognate antigen is unknown.

The donors formed part of the roughly 120-subject validation cohort, distinct from the approximately 640-subject first cohort. The sequence derives from a young woman in good health and CMV-seropositive. Sequenced sample: PBMCs. This chain connects TRBV5-1 to TRBJ2-3, with TRBD2 matching over 8 bases. As DNA, the CDR3 is TGCGCCAGCAGCTCCGGGACTAGAGGAACTAGCACAGATACGCAGTATTTT. It encodes CASSSGTRGTSTDTQYF.